This is a list of T cell receptor beta chains from one sample in a study of tumor-infiltrating lymphocytes in primary liver carcinoma. MiXCR was run by TCRdb on the multiplex PCR reads, yielding one entry per CDR3 protein. Among over 250,000 distinct CDR3 sequences listed, around three fifths were seen once. Sequencing was carried out using peripheral blood. All receptors derive from a woman in her 30s with primary liver carcinoma and hepatitis B virus infection. CDR3s include the opening cysteine and the closing phenylalanine or tryptophan. A D gene is named only where the DNA matches it firmly. The size entry is marked missing in some rows and otherwise reads once, few, many or a size class.

>TRBJ2-3|19|NA|TRBV4-3|TRBD2
TGCGCCAGCAGCCAAGATTGGCAGCGGGAGGGCCTTGCTACAGATACGCAGTATTTT
CASSQDWQREGLATDTQYF
>TRBJ2-1|14|NA|TRBV19|NA
TGTGCCAGTAGTATAGTGGGACTGATGGGTGAGCAGTTCTTC
CASSIVGLMGEQFF
>TRBJ1-6|17|NA|TRBV11-2|TRBD1
TGTGCCAGCAGCTTGGGGATAGGGGGCTCCTATAATTCACCCCCCCACTTT
CASSLGIGGSYNSPPHF
>TRBJ2-1|14|NA|TRBV11-2|NA
TGTGCCAGCAGCTTGTCGGGGTTCGACAATGAGCACTTCTTC
CASSLSGFDNEHFF
>TRBJ2-1|10|few|TRBV7-9|NA
TGTGCCAGCAGCTTAGGGGAGCAGTTCTTC
CASSLGEQFF
>TRBJ1-1|15|NA|TRBV11-2|NA
TGTGCCAGCAACCACGGGAGAGCCTATAACACTGAAGCTTTCTTT
CASNHGRAYNTEAFF
>TRBJ2-5|16|NA|TRBV20-1|TRBD1
TGCAGTGCTTTTACCCCCGACAGGGGAGGCCAAGAGACCCAGTACTTC
CSAFTPDRGGQETQYF
>TRBJ2-4|13|NA|TRBV29-1|NA
TGCGGCGGAAAAGGGGTTGTCGGAAACATTCAGTACTTC
CGGKGVVGNIQYF
>TRBJ1-1|12|NA|TRBV11-1|NA
TGTGCCAGCATCTTGGGCGACACTGAAGCTATCTTT
CASILGDTEAIF
>TRBJ2-7|17|many|TRBV29-1|TRBD2
TGCAGCGTAAATCGGGAAGCGGGAGTCGGGAGCTCCTACGAGCAGTACTTC
CSVNREAGVGSSYEQYF
>TRBJ1-1|15|NA|TRBV11-2|NA
TGTGCCAGCAGCATAGAGGCCGGGGGCCTCGCTGAAGCTTTTTTT
CASSIEAGGLAEAFF
>TRBJ2-7|15|NA|TRBV12-3/TRBV12-4|NA
TGTGCCAGCACCTTGGGGCCCCTCACCTCTTACGAGCAGTACTTC
CASTLGPLTSYEQYF
>TRBJ2-5|12|NA|TRBV29-1|NA
TGCAACGTTGTATTGAATTTCGAGACCCAGTACTTC
CNVVLNFETQYF
>TRBJ2-1|14|NA|TRBV11-1|NA
TGTGCCAGCAGCCCAGTGGCAAGTTACAATGAGCAGTTCTTC
CASSPVASYNEQFF
>TRBJ2-7|15|NA|TRBV5-4|NA
TGTGTCAGCAGCTGGGGGAGAGGCGGGACCTACGAGCAGTACTTC
CVSSWGRGGTYEQYF
>TRBJ2-3|16|NA|TRBV5-5|NA
TGTGCCAGCAGCAGGAGGGACAGACAAGACACAGATACGCAGTATTTT
CASSRRDRQDTDTQYF
>TRBJ2-5|13|few|TRBV29-1|NA
TGCAGCGTTGACAGGGCCAACCAAGAGACCCAGTACTTC
CSVDRANQETQYF
>TRBJ2-7|13|NA|TRBV21-1|NA
TGTGCCAGCAGCAGAATGCCAGGGCCCGAGCAGTACTTC
CASSRMPGPEQYF
>TRBJ1-2|15|NA|TRBV20-1|NA
TGCAGTGCTAGAGATGGCGCCCGCCTTTCCTATGGCTACACCTTC
CSARDGARLSYGYTF
>TRBJ2-7|13|NA|TRBV6-6|TRBD2
TGTGCCAGCGGTTACGGACTAGCGGCTCAGCAGTACTTC
CASGYGLAAQQYF
>TRBJ2-1|12|NA|TRBV25-1|NA
TGTGCCAGCAGTGACTCCCGGAATGAGCAGTTCTTC
CASSDSRNEQFF
>TRBJ1-2|14|NA|TRBV7-9|NA
TGTGCCAGCAGCACCAGCGAGCCCCTGGAGGGCTACACCTTC
CASSTSEPLEGYTF
>TRBJ1-5|14|NA|TRBV6-6|NA
TGTGCCAGTCAGGGAGGGTTTGGCACTCAGCCCCAGCATTTT
CASQGGFGTQPQHF
>TRBJ2-5|15|few|TRBV7-9|NA
TGTGCCAGCAGCTTATTAATTGGGGGGCGAGAGACCCAGTACTTC
CASSLLIGGRETQYF
>TRBJ1-2|16|NA|TRBV11-3|NA
TGTGTCAGCAGCTTAGAAGGCATGGACGCTTCCTATGGCTACACCTTC
CVSSLEGMDASYGYTF
>TRBJ2-7|13|NA|TRBV28|NA
TGTGCCAGCAGGTTCCAGAACCCTTACGAGCAGTACTTC
CASRFQNPYEQYF
>TRBJ2-6|15|NA|TRBV29-1|NA
TGCAGCGTGGGGACGGGGAACTCTGGGGTCAACATCCTGACTTTC
CSVGTGNSGVNILTF
>TRBJ2-7|12|NA|TRBV12-3/TRBV12-4|TRBD1
TGTGCCAGCAGGACAGGGCCCTACGAGCGGTACTTC
CASRTGPYERYF
>TRBJ2-2|17|many|TRBV5-5|TRBD1
TGTGCCAGCAGCAAAAGGGGACAGGGGGTCAACACCGGGGAGCTGTTTTTT
CASSKRGQGVNTGELFF
>TRBJ2-7|15|once|TRBV7-9|NA
TGTGCCAGCAGCCTGTCGTTGGGACCGGGCTACGAGCAGTACTTC
CASSLSLGPGYEQYF
>TRBJ1-2|14|NA|TRBV7-9|NA
TGTGCCAGCAAATGGGGCAGAGGGTTTCATGGCTACACCTTC
CASKWGRGFHGYTF
>TRBJ2-7|14|NA|TRBV6-2/TRBV6-3|NA
TGTGCCAGCAGAACCCTCGGACTCTCCTACGAGCAGTACTTC
CASRTLGLSYEQYF
>TRBJ2-5|13|NA|TRBV12-3/TRBV12-4|NA
TGTGCCAGCAGCGACGGACTACAAGAGACCCAGTACTTC
CASSDGLQETQYF
>TRBJ2-2|14|once|TRBV29-1|NA
TGCGGCGGAAGGACTATCGGGAGCACCGGGGAGCTGTTTTTT
CGGRTIGSTGELFF
>TRBJ2-2|16|NA|TRBV7-9|TRBD2
TGTGCCAGCAGCTTGCGGGGACTATCGAACACCGGGGAGCTGTTTTTT
CASSLRGLSNTGELFF
>TRBJ1-4|19|NA|TRBV12-3/TRBV12-4|NA
TGTGTCAGCAGTTTGGAGACAGGCGCTTACTCCCCAACTAATGAAAAACTGTTTTTT
CVSSLETGAYSPTNEKLFF
>TRBJ1-5|14|NA|TRBV6-2/TRBV6-3|NA
TGTGCCAGCAGTAAATGGGCAGGGACTCAGCCCCAGCATTTT
CASSKWAGTQPQHF
>TRBJ2-7|10|many|TRBV29-1|NA
TGCAGCGTTGACAGCTACGAGCAGTACTTC
CSVDSYEQYF
>TRBJ2-1|17|NA|TRBV6-5|TRBD1
TGTGCCAGCAGTTACCCCCCTACAGGGGCCAGGAGCCATGAGCAGTTCTTC
CASSYPPTGARSHEQFF
>TRBJ2-1|15|NA|TRBV11-2|TRBD2
TGTGCCAGCGGGTATACTAGCGGGGCCTACAAAGAGCAGTTCTTC
CASGYTSGAYKEQFF